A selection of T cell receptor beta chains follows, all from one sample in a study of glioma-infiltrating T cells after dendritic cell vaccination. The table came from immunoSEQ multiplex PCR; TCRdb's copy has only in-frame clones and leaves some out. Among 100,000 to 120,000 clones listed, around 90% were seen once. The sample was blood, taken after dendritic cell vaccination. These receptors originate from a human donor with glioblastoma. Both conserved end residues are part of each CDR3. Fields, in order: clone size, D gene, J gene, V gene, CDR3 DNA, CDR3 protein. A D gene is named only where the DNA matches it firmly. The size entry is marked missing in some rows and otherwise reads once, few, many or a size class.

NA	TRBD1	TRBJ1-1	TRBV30	TGTGCCTGGGTCGGGACAGGGGGTGTACTAGCTTTCTTT	CAWVGTGGVLAFF
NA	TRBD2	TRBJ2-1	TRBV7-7	TGTGCTAGCAGCTTAGATAGCGGGGGCTACAATGAGCAGTTCTTC	CASSLDSGGYNEQFF
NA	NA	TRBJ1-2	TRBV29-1	TGCAGCGTCGGAGTCGACTCCCTGAATGGCTACACCTTC	CSVGVDSLNGYTF
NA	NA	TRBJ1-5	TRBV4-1	TGCGCCAGCAGCCAAGATGGAGAGTATCAGCCTCAGCATTTT	CASSQDGEYQPQHF
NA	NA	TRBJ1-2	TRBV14	TGTGCCAGCAGCCAAGTGTGGACAGGCTACACCTTC	CASSQVWTGYTF
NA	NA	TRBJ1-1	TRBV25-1	TGTGCCAGCATTGGTGACAGGCGGAACACTGAAGCTTTCTTT	CASIGDRRNTEAFF
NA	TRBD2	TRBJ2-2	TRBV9	TGTGCCAGCTCGCCTGACGGGACTAGCGCCACCGGGGAGCTGTTTTTT	CASSPDGTSATGELFF
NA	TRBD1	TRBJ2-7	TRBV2	TGTGCCAGCGGCCCCGCAGTGGGACAGGGGGCCTACGAGCAGTACTTC	CASGPAVGQGAYEQYF
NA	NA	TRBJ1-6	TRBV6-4	TGTGCCAGCAGTGAGGGGAGCTCCTATAATTCACCCCTCCACTTT	CASSEGSSYNSPLHF
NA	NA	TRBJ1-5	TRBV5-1	TGCGCCAGCAGCTTGGACGGACAAAATCAGCCCCAGCATTTT	CASSLDGQNQPQHF
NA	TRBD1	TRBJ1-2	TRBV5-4	TGTGCCAGCAGCTCCACGGGACAGACCTTCTATGGCTACACCTTC	CASSSTGQTFYGYTF
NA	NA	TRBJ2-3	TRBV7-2	TGTGCCAGCAGAAGGGGGGGGACAGATACGCAGTATTTT	CASRRGGTDTQYF
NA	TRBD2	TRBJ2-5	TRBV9	TGTGCCAGCAGCGTGGACGGGGGGGGGTTCCAAGAGACCCAGTACTTC	CASSVDGGGFQETQYF
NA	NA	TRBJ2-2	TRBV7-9	TGTGCCAGCAGCTTAGCGGCAGGAACCGGGGAGCTGTTTTTT	CASSLAAGTGELFF
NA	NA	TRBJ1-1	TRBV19	TGTGCCAGTAGTATTCTCCAGGGAACTGAAGCTTTCTTT	CASSILQGTEAFF
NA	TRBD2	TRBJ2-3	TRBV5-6	TGTGCCAGCACCCCCTCGGGGGGGGCCACAGATACGCAGTATTTT	CASTPSGGATDTQYF
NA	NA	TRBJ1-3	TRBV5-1	TGCGCCAGCAGCTTGTCCAGCTCTGGAAACACCATATATTTT	CASSLSSSGNTIYF
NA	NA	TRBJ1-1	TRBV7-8	TGTGCCAGCAGCCCTCGGGGGGTGAAGAACACTGAAGCTTTCTTT	CASSPRGVKNTEAFF
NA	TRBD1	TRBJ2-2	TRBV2	TGTGCCAGCAGTTATACAGGGGGCGGGACCGGGGAGCTGTTTTTT	CASSYTGGGTGELFF
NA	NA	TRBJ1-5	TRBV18	TGTGCCAGCTCACCAAATGAGCATCAGCCCCAGCATTTT	CASSPNEHQPQHF
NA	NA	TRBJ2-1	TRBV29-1	TGCAGCGTTATTAGGGGTGATGAGCAGTTCTTC	CSVIRGDEQFF
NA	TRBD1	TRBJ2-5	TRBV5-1	TGCGCCAGCAGCTTGGGGGGACAGGGGATTCAAGAGACCCAGTACTTC	CASSLGGQGIQETQYF
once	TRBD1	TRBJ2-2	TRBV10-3	TGTGCCATCAGTGCTATACAGGGGGCCTACACCGGGGAGCTGTTTTTT	CAISAIQGAYTGELFF
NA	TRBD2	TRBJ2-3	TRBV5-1	TGCGCCAGCAGCTTGGGGACTAGCGGGGTCACCAGCACAGATACGCAGTATTTT	CASSLGTSGVTSTDTQYF
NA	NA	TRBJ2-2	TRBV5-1	TGCGCCAGCAGCTTACTTAACACCGGGGAGCTGTTTTTT	CASSLLNTGELFF
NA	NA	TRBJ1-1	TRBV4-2	TGTGCCAGCAGCCAAGATGGGGGCACCGCTTTCTTT	CASSQDGGTAFF
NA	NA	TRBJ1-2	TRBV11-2	TGTGCCAGCAGCTTGTATCTGAAGCCCGGCTACACCTTC	CASSLYLKPGYTF
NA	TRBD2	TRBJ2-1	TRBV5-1	TGCGCCAGCAGCTTAGCGGGAGGGCGATTCAATGAGCAGTTCTTC	CASSLAGGRFNEQFF
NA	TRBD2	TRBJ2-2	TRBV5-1	TGCGCCAGCAGCAAACTAGCGGTTGGGGGGACCGGGGAGCTGTTTTTT	CASSKLAVGGTGELFF
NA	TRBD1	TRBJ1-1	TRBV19	TGTGCCAGTAGTATGCATTTAGAATTGGCAGGGGGGACGAACACTGAAGCTTTCTTT	CASSMHLELAGGTNTEAFF
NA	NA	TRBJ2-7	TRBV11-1	TGTGCCAGCAGCCCCACGCCGGGGGAGCAGTACTTC	CASSPTPGEQYF
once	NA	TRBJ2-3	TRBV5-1	TGCGCCAGCAGCTTAAGCGAGGGCGGGAATACGCAGTATTTT	CASSLSEGGNTQYF
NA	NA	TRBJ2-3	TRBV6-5	TGTGCCAGCAGCCAATGGCGGGCAGATACGCAGTATTTT	CASSQWRADTQYF
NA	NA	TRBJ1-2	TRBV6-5	TGTGCCAGCAGTTCTTCCGGGAACTATGGCTACACCTTC	CASSSSGNYGYTF